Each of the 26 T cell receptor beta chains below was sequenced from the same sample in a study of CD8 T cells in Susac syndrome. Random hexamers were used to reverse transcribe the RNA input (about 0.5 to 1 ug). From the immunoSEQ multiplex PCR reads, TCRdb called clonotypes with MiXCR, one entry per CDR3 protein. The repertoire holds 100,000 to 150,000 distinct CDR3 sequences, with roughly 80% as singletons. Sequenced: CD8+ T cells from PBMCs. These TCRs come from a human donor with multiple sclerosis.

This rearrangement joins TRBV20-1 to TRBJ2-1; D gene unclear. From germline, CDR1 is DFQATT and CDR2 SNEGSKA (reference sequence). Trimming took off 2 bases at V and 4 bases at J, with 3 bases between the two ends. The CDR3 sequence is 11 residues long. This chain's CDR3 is CSARYYNEQFF. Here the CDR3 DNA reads TGCAGTGCTAGATATTACAATGAGCAGTTCTTC.

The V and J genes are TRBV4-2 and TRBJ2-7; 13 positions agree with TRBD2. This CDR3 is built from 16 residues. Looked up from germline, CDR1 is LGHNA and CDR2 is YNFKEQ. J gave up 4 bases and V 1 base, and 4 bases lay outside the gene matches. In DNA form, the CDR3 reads TGTGCCAGCAGCCAAGGACTAGCGGGGGGCTCGTACGAGCAGTACTTC. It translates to CASSQGLAGGSYEQYF.

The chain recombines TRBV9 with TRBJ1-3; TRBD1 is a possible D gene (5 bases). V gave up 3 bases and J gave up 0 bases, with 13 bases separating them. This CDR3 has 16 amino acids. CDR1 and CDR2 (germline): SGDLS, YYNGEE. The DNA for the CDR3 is TGTGCCAGCAGCGAAGAGACAGTCTACTCTGGAAACACCATATATTTT. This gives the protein CASSEETVYSGNTIYF.

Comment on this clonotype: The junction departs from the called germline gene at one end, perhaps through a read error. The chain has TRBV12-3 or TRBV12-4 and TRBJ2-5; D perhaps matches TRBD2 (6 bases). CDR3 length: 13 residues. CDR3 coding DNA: TGTGCCAGCAGCATGGGACTCTTAGAGACCAAGTACTTC. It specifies CASSMGLLETKYF.

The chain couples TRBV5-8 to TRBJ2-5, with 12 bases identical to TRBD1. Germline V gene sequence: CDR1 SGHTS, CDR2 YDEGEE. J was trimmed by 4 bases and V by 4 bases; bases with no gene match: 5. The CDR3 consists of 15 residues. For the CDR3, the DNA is TGTGCCAGCAGCCCGGGACAGGGGGCGGGAGAGACCCAGTACTTC. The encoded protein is CASSPGQGAGETQYF.

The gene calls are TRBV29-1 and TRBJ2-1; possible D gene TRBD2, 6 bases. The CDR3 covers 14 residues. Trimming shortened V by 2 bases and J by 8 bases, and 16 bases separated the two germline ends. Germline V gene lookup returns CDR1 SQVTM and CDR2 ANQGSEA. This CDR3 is CSVELGVGGYEQFF. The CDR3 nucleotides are TGCAGCGTTGAATTGGGGGTCGGGGGTTATGAGCAGTTCTTC.

For the CDR3, the DNA is TGTGCCTTTTCCCCTCCCGACAGGGCCCACGAGCAGTACGTC. The encoded protein is CAFSPPDRAHEQYV. The genes are TRBV30 and TRBJ2-7; 7 bases map to TRBD1. V gave up 7 bases and J gave up 5 bases; unmatched junction bases: 14. The CDR3 runs to 14 residues. Germline V lookup: CDR1 GTSNPN, CDR2 SVGIG (reference sequence).

CDR3 nucleotide sequence: TGTGCCAGCAGCTTCTTGCAGGGGAAGACAGATACGCAGTATTTT. This codes for CASSFLQGKTDTQYF. V usage is TRBV11-2 and J usage is TRBJ2-3; possible D gene TRBD1, 6 bases. Deletions cut 3 bases from V and 3 bases from J, with 13 bases between. The CDR3 runs to 15 residues. Germline values: CDR1 SGHAT, CDR2 FQNNGV.

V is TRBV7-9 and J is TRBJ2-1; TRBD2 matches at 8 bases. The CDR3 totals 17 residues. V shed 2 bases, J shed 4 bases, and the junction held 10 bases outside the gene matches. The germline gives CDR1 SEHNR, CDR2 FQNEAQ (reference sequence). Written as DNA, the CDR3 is TGTGCCAGCAGCTTAAGGAGAGGAGGCGGGAGGTACAATGAGCAGTTCTTC. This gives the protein CASSLRRGGGRYNEQFF.

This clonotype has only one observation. For the CDR3, the DNA is TGTGCCAGCGATACAGGGCCTTCCAATCAGCCCCAGCATTTT. Translated: CASDTGPSNQPQHF. The chain joins TRBV6-5 to TRBJ1-5; a weak D match, TRBD1 (6 bases). This CDR3 spans 14 amino acids. Germline lookup yields CDR1 MNHEY and CDR2 SVGAGI. Deletions cut 8 bases from V and 3 bases from J, with 14 bases between.

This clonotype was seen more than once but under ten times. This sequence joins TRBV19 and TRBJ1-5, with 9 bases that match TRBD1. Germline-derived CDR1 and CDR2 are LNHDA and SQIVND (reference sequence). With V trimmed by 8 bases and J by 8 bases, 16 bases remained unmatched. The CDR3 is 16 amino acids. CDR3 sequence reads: CASERADRGDMEPQHF. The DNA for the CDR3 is TGTGCCAGTGAACGGGCGGACAGGGGCGACATGGAGCCCCAGCATTTT.

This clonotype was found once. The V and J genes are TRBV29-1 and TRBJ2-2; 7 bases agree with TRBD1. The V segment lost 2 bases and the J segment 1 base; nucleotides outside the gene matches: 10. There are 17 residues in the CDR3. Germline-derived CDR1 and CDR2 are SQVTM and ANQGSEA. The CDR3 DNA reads TGCAGCGTTGAATCCTTAAAACAGGGGTTGAACACCGGGGAGCTGTTTTTT. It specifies CSVESLKQGLNTGELFF.

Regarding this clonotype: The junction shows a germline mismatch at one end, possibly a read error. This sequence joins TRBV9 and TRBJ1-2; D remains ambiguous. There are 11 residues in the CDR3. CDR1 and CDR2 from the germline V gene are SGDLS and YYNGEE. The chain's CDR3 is CASSVGTESIF. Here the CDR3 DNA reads TGTGCCAGCAGCGTAGGGACGGAATCTATCTTC.

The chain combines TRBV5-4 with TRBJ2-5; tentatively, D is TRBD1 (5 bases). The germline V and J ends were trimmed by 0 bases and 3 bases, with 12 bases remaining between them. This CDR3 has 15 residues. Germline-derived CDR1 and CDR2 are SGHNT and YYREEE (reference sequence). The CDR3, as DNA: TGTGCCAGCAGCTTGGCCTCGGCAGGGAAAGAGACCCAGTACTTC. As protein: CASSLASAGKETQYF.

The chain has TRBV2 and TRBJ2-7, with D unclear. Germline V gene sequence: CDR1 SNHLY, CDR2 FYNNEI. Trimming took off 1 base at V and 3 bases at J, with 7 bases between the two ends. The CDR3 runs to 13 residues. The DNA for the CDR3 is TGTGCCAGCAGTGAAGGAACCAACTACGAGCAGTACGTC. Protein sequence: CASSEGTNYEQYV.

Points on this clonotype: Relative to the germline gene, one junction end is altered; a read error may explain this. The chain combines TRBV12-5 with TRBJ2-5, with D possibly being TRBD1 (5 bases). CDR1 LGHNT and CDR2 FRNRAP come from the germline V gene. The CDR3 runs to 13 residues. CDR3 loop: CASGLTPSTESSF. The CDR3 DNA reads TGTGCTAGTGGTTTGACGCCCTCGACAGAAAGTAGCTTC.

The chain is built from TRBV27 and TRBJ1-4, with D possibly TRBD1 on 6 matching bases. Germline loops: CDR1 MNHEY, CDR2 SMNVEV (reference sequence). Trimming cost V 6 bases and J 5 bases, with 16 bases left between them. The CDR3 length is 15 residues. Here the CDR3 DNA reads TGTGCCAGCAGCCCTCCCACAGGGACGAATGAAAAACTGTTTTTT. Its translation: CASSPPTGTNEKLFF.

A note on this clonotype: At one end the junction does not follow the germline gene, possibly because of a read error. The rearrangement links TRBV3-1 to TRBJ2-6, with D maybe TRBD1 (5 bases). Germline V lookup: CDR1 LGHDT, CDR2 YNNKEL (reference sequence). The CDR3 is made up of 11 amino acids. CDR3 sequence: CASRGANALTF. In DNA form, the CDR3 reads TGTGCCAGCCGTGGGGCCAACGCCCTGACTTTC.

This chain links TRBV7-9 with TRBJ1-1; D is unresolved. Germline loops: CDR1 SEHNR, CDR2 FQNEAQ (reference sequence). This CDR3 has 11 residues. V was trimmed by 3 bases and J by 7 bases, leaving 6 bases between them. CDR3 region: CASSLGIEAFF. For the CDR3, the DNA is TGTGCCAGCAGCTTGGGTATTGAAGCTTTCTTT.

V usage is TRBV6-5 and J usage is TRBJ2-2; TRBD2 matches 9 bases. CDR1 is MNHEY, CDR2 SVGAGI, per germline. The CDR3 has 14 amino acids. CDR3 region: CASGLATNTGELFF. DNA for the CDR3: TGTGCTTCCGGACTAGCGACGAACACCGGGGAGCTGTTTTTT.

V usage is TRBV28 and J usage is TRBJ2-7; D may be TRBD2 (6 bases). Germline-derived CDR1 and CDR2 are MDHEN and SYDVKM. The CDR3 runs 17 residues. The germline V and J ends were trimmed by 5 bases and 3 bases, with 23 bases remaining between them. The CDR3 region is CASSPIGQMPGSYEQYF. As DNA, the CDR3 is TGTGCCAGCAGTCCTATCGGTCAAATGCCCGGGAGCTACGAGCAGTACTTC.

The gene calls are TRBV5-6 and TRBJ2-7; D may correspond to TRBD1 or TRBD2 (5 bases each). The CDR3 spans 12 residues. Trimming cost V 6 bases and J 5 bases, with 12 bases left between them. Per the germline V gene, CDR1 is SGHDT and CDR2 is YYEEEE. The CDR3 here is CASTLGEHEQYF. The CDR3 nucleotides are TGTGCCAGCACCCTGGGGGAGCACGAGCAGTACTTC.

This CDR3 reads CASSFRSYEQYF. The CDR3 DNA follows: TGTGCCAGCAGTTTTCGTTCCTACGAGCAGTACTTC. The chain combines TRBV28 with TRBJ2-7; D gene unclear. Trimming stripped 3 bases from V and 1 base from J, with 4 bases between. The CDR3 has 12 residues. In germline, CDR1 is MDHEN, CDR2 SYDVKM.

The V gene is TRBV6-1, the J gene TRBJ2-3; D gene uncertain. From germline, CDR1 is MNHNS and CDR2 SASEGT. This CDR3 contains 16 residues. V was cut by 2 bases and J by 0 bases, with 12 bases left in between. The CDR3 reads CASSEWTGPSTDTQYF. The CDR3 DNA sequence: TGTGCCAGCAGTGAATGGACGGGCCCGAGCACAGATACGCAGTATTTT.

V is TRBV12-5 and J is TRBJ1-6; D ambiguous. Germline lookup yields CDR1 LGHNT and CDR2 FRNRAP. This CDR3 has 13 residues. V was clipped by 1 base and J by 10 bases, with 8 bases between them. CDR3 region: CASGLGPSSPLHF. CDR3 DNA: TGTGCTAGTGGTTTGGGCCCCAGCTCACCCCTCCACTTT.

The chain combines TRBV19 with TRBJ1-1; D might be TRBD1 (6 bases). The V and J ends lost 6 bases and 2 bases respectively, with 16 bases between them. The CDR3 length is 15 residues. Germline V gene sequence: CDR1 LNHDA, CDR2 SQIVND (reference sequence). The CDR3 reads CASRPVGGGNTEAFF. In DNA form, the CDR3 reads TGTGCCAGTAGGCCCGTAGGGGGTGGTAACACTGAAGCTTTCTTT.